Presented here are 28 T cell receptor beta chains from one specimen sequenced in a study of cytomegalovirus exposure and HLA in healthy donors (TCRdb year 2017). The library was built by means of the immunoSEQ multiplex PCR assay. For the multiplex PCR, a mixture combining 60 forward primers for TCR Vbeta segments and 13 reverse primers for TCR Jbeta segments was used. TCRdb re-hosts the immuneACCESS table, in-frame sequences only. Its copies lack some clones; in the studies checked, an unresolved V gene accounts for under half of them, and the cause for the rest is not known. The sample records some 120,000 clones, about three quarters of which are singletons. Together, the top ten hold approximately 1% of the sample. Sequenced input: PBMCs. Receptors were obtained from a human donor in good health.

The CDR3 nucleotides read TGTGCCAGCTTGAAAGAGGAGAAGAGGAACACTGAAGCTTTCTTT. Translating it yields CASLKEEKRNTEAFF. V is TRBV2 and J is TRBJ1-1; D not certain. This CDR3 has 15 residues. The V gene lost 8 bases and the J gene lost 1 base, with 17 bases spanning the gap. Germline lookup yields CDR1 SNHLY and CDR2 FYNNEI. Variable domain in full (rest from reference TRBV2 and TRBJ1-1): EPEVTQTPSHQVTQMGQEVILRCVPISNHLYFYWYRQILGQKVEFLVSFYNNEISEKSEIFDDQFSVERPDGSNFTLKIRSTKLEDSAMYFCASLKEEKRNTEAFFGQGTRLTVV.

The genes are TRBV27 and TRBJ2-2, with D perhaps matching TRBD1 (6 bases). V was shortened by 6 bases and J by 1 base, with 12 bases between the two germline ends. The CDR3 is 15 amino acids. Germline values: CDR1 MNHEY, CDR2 SMNVEV (reference sequence). The CDR3 coding sequence is TGTGCCAGCAGGCCAAGGACAGAGAACACCGGGGAGCTGTTTTTT. Translating gives CASRPRTENTGELFF.

Details on this clone: The sample holds other DNA sequences that translate to the same CDR3. The V gene is TRBV2, the J gene TRBJ2-5, with D maybe TRBD2 (6 bases). V lost 6 bases to trimming and J lost 5 bases, with 16 bases between them. This CDR3 is 14 amino acids long. Germline V gene lookup returns CDR1 SNHLY and CDR2 FYNNEI. This chain's CDR3 is CASRARLAYETQYF. Written as DNA, the CDR3 is TGTGCCAGCAGGGCGAGGCTAGCGTATGAGACCCAGTACTTC. The variable domain in full, with the rest retrieved from reference TRBV2 and TRBJ2-5, is EPEVTQTPSHQVTQMGQEVILRCVPISNHLYFYWYRQILGQKVEFLVSFYNNEISEKSEIFDDQFSVERPDGSNFTLKIRSTKLEDSAMYFCASRARLAYETQYFGPGTRLLVL.

The CDR3 protein is CAHGPGYTF. CDR3 nucleotide sequence: TGCGCCCATGGGCCCGGCTACACCTTC. The chain combines TRBV10-1 with TRBJ1-2, with D uncertain. This CDR3 has 9 residues. V lost 11 bases to trimming and J lost 8 bases, with 9 bases between them. Germline CDR1 WNHNN, CDR2 SYGVQD (reference sequence).

The rearrangement joins TRBV9 to TRBJ2-7; 7 bases map to TRBD1. The CDR3 is 16 residues long. Germline V gives CDR1 SGDLS, CDR2 YYNGEE. V was pared by 1 base and J by 3 bases, with 10 bases of the junction left unmatched. The CDR3 bases are TGTGCCAGCAGCGTATCTTGGACAGGTGGATTCTACGAGCAGTACTTC. It encodes CASSVSWTGGFYEQYF. Supplemented by reference TRBV9 and TRBJ2-7, the full variable domain reads DSGVTQTPKHLITATGQRVTLRCSPRSGDLSVYWYQQSLDQGLQFLIQYYNGEERAKGNILERFSAQQFPDLHSELNLSSLELGDSALYFCASSVSWTGGFYEQYFGPGTRLTVT.

Of note for this clone: Other DNA sequences within the sample encode an identical CDR3. This sequence joins TRBV5-6 and TRBJ2-1; D ambiguous. Germline V gene sequence: CDR1 SGHDT, CDR2 YYEEEE. The CDR3 is 16 amino acids. V was clipped by 0 bases and J by 3 bases, with 13 bases between them. The DNA for the CDR3 is TGTGCCAGCAGCTTGGGGTTTACCGAGGTCTACAATGAGCAGTTCTTC. It translates to CASSLGFTEVYNEQFF.

The chain recombines TRBV10-1 with TRBJ1-6, with D tentatively TRBD1 (6 bases). There are 15 residues in the CDR3. Germline CDR1 is WNHNN and CDR2 is SYGVQD (reference sequence). V lost 7 bases and J 2 bases, leaving 12 bases between the germline ends. CDR3 sequence reads: CASIIGGAYNSPLHF. The CDR3 DNA reads as TGCGCCAGCATTATTGGGGGCGCCTATAATTCACCCCTCCACTTT.

The count of this clone is one. The genes are TRBV2 and TRBJ2-7, with TRBD1 matching over 9 bases. The length of the CDR3 is 15 residues. V shed 10 bases, J shed 0 bases, and the junction held 10 bases outside the gene matches. Germline V gene lookup returns CDR1 SNHLY and CDR2 FYNNEI. CDR3 nucleotides: TGTGCCAATACCCGGGACAGGGACACCTCCTACGAGCAGTACTTC. It yields the protein CANTRDRDTSYEQYF.

This chain links TRBV4-2 with TRBJ2-7; D might be TRBD2 (6 bases). V gave up 0 bases and J gave up 2 bases, with 14 bases separating them. This CDR3 comprises 16 residues. The germline V gene has CDR1 LGHNA and CDR2 YNFKEQ. The CDR3 sequence: CASSQDLGDSAYEQYF. The CDR3 bases are TGTGCCAGCAGCCAAGATCTGGGGGACTCCGCCTACGAGCAGTACTTC.

V is TRBV28 and J is TRBJ1-4; TRBD1 matches at 7 bases. The CDR3 loop spans 14 amino acids. V was pared by 6 bases and J by 6 bases, with 7 bases of the junction left unmatched. CDR1 MDHEN and CDR2 SYDVKM come from the germline V gene. The CDR3 DNA follows: TGTGCCAGCAGATCCTCCAGGGGGGATGAAAAACTGTTTTTT. Protein sequence: CASRSSRGDEKLFF. Based on the CDR3 plus reference TRBV28 and TRBJ1-4, the full variable domain is DVKVTQSSRYLVKRTGEKVFLECVQDMDHENMFWYRQDPGLGLRLIYFSYDVKMKEKGDIPEGYSVSREKKERFSLILESASTNQTSMYLCASRSSRGDEKLFFGSGTQLSVL.

In DNA, the CDR3 is TGTGCCAGCACCACACCGACAGGGACGGCCACTGAAGCTTTCTTT. Protein sequence: CASTTPTGTATEAFF. The chain couples TRBV6-5 to TRBJ1-1; 7 bases fit TRBD1. V lost 7 bases and J lost 4; bases outside the gene matches: 12. The CDR3 is 15 residues long. Germline values: CDR1 MNHEY, CDR2 SVGAGI.

The V gene is TRBV7-9, the J gene TRBJ2-1, with D perhaps matching TRBD2 (5 bases). The CDR3 consists of 14 residues. V was cut by 5 bases and J by 8 bases, with 16 bases left in between. Germline assignment: CDR1 SEHNR and CDR2 FQNEAQ (reference sequence). CDR3 protein: CASSASSMAYEQFF. The CDR3 DNA reads as TGTGCCAGCAGCGCTAGCTCAATGGCTTATGAGCAGTTCTTC.

V gene TRBV19 combines with J gene TRBJ1-6, with no clear D. V was pared by 3 bases and J by 7 bases, with 10 bases between. Germline lookup yields CDR1 LNHDA and CDR2 SQIVND (reference sequence). The CDR3 is 14 amino acids. The CDR3 sequence: CASSIIGENSPLHF. The CDR3 DNA follows: TGTGCCAGTAGTATTATCGGGGAAAATTCACCCCTCCACTTT.

This clone has just one count. This chain connects TRBV7-6 to TRBJ2-6; TRBD2 might be the D (6 bases). V was cut by 3 bases and J by 1 base, with 13 bases left in between. The CDR3 has 17 residues. CDR1 SGHVS and CDR2 FNYEAQ come from the germline V gene. This CDR3 reads CASSFSGGLSGANVLTF. In DNA, the CDR3 is TGTGCCAGCAGCTTTTCCGGGGGTCTGTCTGGGGCCAACGTCCTGACTTTC.

V gene TRBV19 combines with J gene TRBJ1-6, with 7 nucleotides matching TRBD1. The J segment lost 0 bases and the V segment lost 4 bases, leaving 9 bases of the junction unmatched. The CDR3 runs 18 residues. Germline values: CDR1 LNHDA, CDR2 SQIVND (reference sequence). The CDR3 bases are TGTGCCAGTAGTACGGACAGGCGGCGGAGCTCCTATAATTCACCCCTCCACTTT. Protein: CASSTDRRRSSYNSPLHF.

The chain uses TRBV28 and TRBJ2-7; D call uncertain. CDR3 size: 13 residues. V was shortened by 1 base and J by 1 base, with 5 bases between the two germline ends. CDR1 and CDR2 (germline): MDHEN, SYDVKM. CDR3 DNA sequence: TGTGCCAGCAGTTTATTCAGGTCCTACGAGCAGTACTTC. Amino acids: CASSLFRSYEQYF.

The CDR3 DNA reads as TGCGCCAGCGCCCAAACAGGGGGTTCGCCTCGCTACACCTTC. This sequence encodes CASAQTGGSPRYTF. J is TRBJ1-2 and V is TRBV5-1; 8 bases line up with TRBD1. Per the germline V gene, CDR1 is SGHRS and CDR2 is YFSETQ. This CDR3 is 14 amino acids long. V dropped 7 bases and J dropped 9; count of bases not matched to a gene: 14. Full variable domain (rest looked up from reference TRBV5-1 and TRBJ1-2): KAGVTQTPRYLIKTRGQQVTLSCSPISGHRSVSWYQQTPGQGLQFLFEYFSETQRNKGNFPGRFSGRQFSNSRSEMNVSTLELGDSALYLCASAQTGGSPRYTFGSGTRLTVV.

V gene TRBV5-1 combines with J gene TRBJ2-7, with a possible D match to TRBD1 (5 bases). CDR3 length: 18 amino acids. Trimming cost V 0 bases and J 3 bases, with 22 bases left between them. CDR1 is SGHRS, CDR2 YFSETQ, per germline. DNA for the CDR3: TGCGCCAGCAGCTTGGGTTTAGGACAACCCAATCCTCTCTACGAGCAGTACTTC. Protein sequence: CASSLGLGQPNPLYEQYF.

The chain has TRBV7-2 and TRBJ2-1, with D perhaps matching TRBD2 (6 bases). The V end was cut by 6 bases, the J end by 4 bases, with 7 bases between. The germline V gene encodes CDR1 SGHTA and CDR2 FQGNSA. The CDR3 spans 12 residues. CDR3 nucleotide sequence: TGTGCCAGCAGGGGGGGTTACAATGAGCAGTTCTTC. As protein: CASRGGYNEQFF.

The genes are TRBV4-2 and TRBJ2-2; D not resolved. This CDR3 is 14 amino acids long. The V end lost 0 bases, the J end lost 6 bases, and 8 bases lay between the germline ends. Looked up from germline, CDR1 is LGHNA and CDR2 is YNFKEQ. CDR3 sequence reads: CASSQDSVAGELFF. The CDR3 DNA reads TGTGCCAGCAGCCAAGATAGTGTTGCCGGGGAGCTGTTTTTT.

V and J are TRBV6-5 and TRBJ2-7; D gene ambiguous. Germline V gives CDR1 MNHEY, CDR2 SVGAGI. Trimming left V 0 bases short and J 0 bases short, with 12 bases between. The CDR3 totals 16 residues. CDR3 residues: CASSYSWSTVSYEQYF. CDR3 nucleotides: TGTGCCAGCAGTTACTCGTGGTCCACAGTCTCCTACGAGCAGTACTTC.

The V gene is TRBV23-1, the J gene TRBJ2-5; 8 nucleotides match TRBD1. Being an ORF, TRBV23-1 has a function that is uncertain. The CDR3 has 15 amino acids. Losses at the gene ends were 6 bases for V and 1 base for J; bases not matched to a gene: 7. This chain's CDR3 is CASSPRQGPQETQYF. CDR3 in DNA: TGCGCCAGCAGCCCAAGACAGGGGCCCCAAGAGACCCAGTACTTC.

The chain carries TRBV6-1 and TRBJ2-5; 8 bases are shared with TRBD2. Trimming cost V 6 bases and J 2 bases; bases outside gene matches: 8. Germline V lookup: CDR1 MNHNS, CDR2 SASEGT. The CDR3 runs to 15 residues. Here the CDR3 DNA reads TGTGCCAGCAGAGGAGGCGGGGGGTTACAAGAGACCCAGTACTTC. Translating gives CASRGGGGLQETQYF.

This sequence joins TRBV6-5 and TRBJ2-5, with D possibly TRBD1 on 6 matching bases. Germline loops: CDR1 MNHEY, CDR2 SVGAGI. V was trimmed by 5 bases and J by 0 bases, leaving 10 bases between them. This CDR3 comprises 14 residues. CDR3 DNA sequence: TGTGCCAGCAGTGTATACAGGGACCAAGAGACCCAGTACTTC. Protein product: CASSVYRDQETQYF.

Details on this clone: This sample includes further DNA sequences coding for the same CDR3. This rearrangement joins TRBV2 to TRBJ2-3, with unresolved D. This CDR3 comprises 13 residues. The V gene lost 5 bases and the J gene lost 1 base, with 7 bases spanning the gap. Germline loops: CDR1 SNHLY, CDR2 FYNNEI. This chain's CDR3 is CASSPVGTDTQYF. In DNA, the CDR3 is TGTGCCAGCAGTCCAGTTGGCACAGATACGCAGTATTTT.

The chain is built from TRBV5-1 and TRBJ2-7, with 7 nucleotides matching TRBD2. V trimming: 0 bases; J trimming: 1 base; junction bases outside the gene matches: 4. This CDR3 comprises 15 residues. From germline, CDR1 is SGHRS and CDR2 YFSETQ. The CDR3 region is CASSLEAGVSYEQYF. In DNA form, the CDR3 reads TGCGCCAGCAGCTTGGAGGCGGGGGTGTCCTACGAGCAGTACTTC.

V gene TRBV7-9 combines with J gene TRBJ2-4; the D gene is possibly TRBD2 (5 bases). CDR1 SEHNR and CDR2 FQNEAQ come from the germline V gene (reference sequence). V gave up 7 bases and J gave up 0 bases, with 10 bases separating them. The CDR3 has 14 residues. The CDR3 is CASTISGAKNIQYF. CDR3 in DNA: TGTGCCAGCACCATCAGCGGAGCCAAAAACATTCAGTACTTC.

The rearrangement uses TRBV5-4 and TRBJ2-7, with 8 bases matching TRBD1. The CDR3 contains 13 residues. Germline CDR1 reads SGHNT; CDR2 reads YYREEE (reference sequence). Trimming at V came to 4 bases and at J to 5 bases, leaving 5 bases not matched to a gene. This CDR3 is CASSPQGANEQYF. CDR3 nucleotide sequence: TGTGCCAGCAGCCCCCAGGGGGCCAACGAGCAGTACTTC.